These 24 T cell receptor delta chains were sequenced from one sample in a study of gamma-delta T cells after stem cell transplantation. TCRdb redid clone calling on the RT-PCR reads using CATT. This repertoire shows about 1,100 delta-chain clones, 2.9% found once; its top ten account for roughly 69%. Sequenced sample: gamma-delta T cells. Source of these receptors: a human donor. It is not recorded whose cells these are; they may come from a transplant donor.

This clone is judged large. The same CDR3 also results from other DNA sequences found in this sample. This chain connects TRDV1 to TRDJ1; 11 positions agree with TRDD3. V gave up 0 bases and J gave up 3 bases; unmatched junction bases: 15. This CDR3 spans 20 amino acids. The germline gives CDR1 TSWWSYY, CDR2 QGS. CDR3 DNA sequence: TGTGCTCTTGGGGAACTTACCTCCTTTCTTTACTGGGGGATATCCGATAAACTCATCTTT. Its protein is CALGELTSFLYWGISDKLIF.

By share of the sample, this clone is medium-sized. Other DNA sequences in the sample encode the same CDR3. The V gene is TRDV1, the J gene TRDJ1; 13 positions agree with TRDD3. The germline V gene encodes CDR1 TSWWSYY and CDR2 QGS. The CDR3 has 20 amino acids. With V trimmed by 5 bases and J by 1 base, 16 bases remained unmatched. In DNA form, the CDR3 reads TGTGCTCTTGGGAGAGATTCCTGGACTGGGGGATACGGGGGCACCGATAAACTCATCTTT. Its translation is CALGRDSWTGGYGGTDKLIF.

The rearrangement links TRDV1 to TRDJ1; 11 bases are a match to TRDD3. V lost 0 bases to trimming and J lost 3 bases; unmatched junction nucleotides: 24. The length of the CDR3 is 23 residues. Germline CDR1 TSWWSYY, CDR2 QGS. CDR3 in amino acids: CALGELGPSYILAHWGISDKLIF. DNA of the CDR3: TGTGCTCTTGGGGAACTAGGGCCTTCCTACATCTTAGCGCACTGGGGGATATCCGATAAACTCATCTTT.

This clone has a handful of counts. The J gene is TRDJ1, the V gene TRAV29/DV5, with TRDD2 matching over 8 bases. There are 17 residues in the CDR3. CDR1 is NSMFDY and CDR2 is ISSIKDK in the germline V gene. J was trimmed by 0 bases and V by 4 bases; bases with no gene match: 14. CDR3 residues: CAAAGLPMTGYTDKLIF. CDR3 nucleotide sequence: TGTGCAGCAGCCGGCCTTCCTATGACTGGGTACACCGATAAACTCATCTTT.

This clone was counted only a few times. A far larger clone is one base from this, pointing to a likely read error. Distinct nucleotide sequences in the sample also encode this CDR3. The chain couples TRDV1 to TRDJ1, with 13 nucleotides matching TRDD3. This CDR3 region has 17 residues. Germline CDR1 and CDR2: TSWWSYY and QGS. The junction had 7 bases not matched to a gene; V was cut back by 5 bases and J by 1 base. The CDR3 is CALGPDWGIRFTDKLIF. DNA of the CDR3: TGTGCTCTTGGGCCTGACTGGGGGATACGCTTCACCGATAAACTCATCTTT.

This sequence joins TRDV2 and TRDJ1; 13 positions agree with TRDD3. The CDR3 runs to 21 residues. Trimming cost V 5 bases and J 1 base; bases outside gene matches: 21. Germline CDR1 and CDR2: GEAIGNYY and EKD. CDR3 sequence (DNA): TGTGCCTGTGCCAGCGGCCTTCCTACCAACTGGGGGATACGCTCCACCGATAAACTCATCTTT. Amino acids: CACASGLPTNWGIRSTDKLIF.

As for this clone: This likely reflects a read error, since a far larger clone is one base away. Other DNA variants within this sample encode the same CDR3. CDR3 sequence (DNA): TGTGCCTGTGACAGGGGTATCCTACACACCGATAAACTCATCTTT. As protein: CACDRGILHTDKLIF. The V call is TRDV2, the J call TRDJ1, with a tentative D call TRDD2 (6 bases). The germline V gene encodes CDR1 GEAIGNYY and CDR2 EKD. V lost 2 bases and J 0 bases, leaving 12 bases between the germline ends. The CDR3 extends over 15 amino acids.

This clone was found a few times. This likely reflects a read error, since a far larger clone is one base away. This sequence joins TRDV2 and TRDJ1, with 9 bases fitting TRDD3. V gave up 3 bases and J gave up 0 bases; unmatched junction bases: 22. The V gene's germline CDR1 is GEAIGNYY and CDR2 EKD. This CDR3 has 21 amino acids. The CDR3 DNA reads as TGTGCCTGTGACGCCGGCTGGGGTAGAGCGAGGGGATACGGATACACCGATAAACTCATCTTT. Translating gives CACDAGWGRARGYGYTDKLIF.

The sample holds a few counts of this clone. A far larger clone is one base from this, pointing to a likely read error. Other nucleotide sequences from this sample produce the same CDR3. V is TRDV2 and J is TRDJ1; 9 nucleotides line up with TRDD3. The CDR3 has 16 amino acids. Trimming took 7 bases from V and 0 from J; bases not matched to a gene: 11. CDR1 is GEAIGNYY and CDR2 is EKD in the germline V gene. This chain's CDR3 is CACDPLGELYTDKLIF. The CDR3 nucleotides read TGTGCCTGCGACCCACTGGGGGAATTGTACACCGATAAACTCATCTTT.

This clone was counted between two and nine times. The chain is built from TRDV1 and TRDJ1; 13 nucleotides agree with TRDD3. J was trimmed by 0 bases and V by 2 bases; bases with no gene match: 18. The germline CDR1 and CDR2 sequences are TSWWSYY and QGS. The CDR3 covers 22 residues. The CDR3 is CALGESIPTPTGGYANTDKLIF. CDR3 coding DNA: TGTGCTCTTGGGGAATCTATTCCTACTCCAACTGGGGGATACGCTAACACCGATAAACTCATCTTT.

To note about this clone: Only one base separates this from a far larger clonotype, so it likely reflects a read error. Additional DNA sequences in this sample encode the identical CDR3. V and J are TRDV1 and TRDJ1; 8 bases are shared with TRDD3. V was pared by 3 bases and J by 0 bases, with 39 bases of the junction left unmatched. Per germline, CDR1 TSWWSYY and CDR2 QGS. CDR3 size: 27 residues. The CDR3 nucleotides are TGTGCTCTTGGGGAGCTCCCCTCGCTTTGGGTCCTCTACTGGGGGGACAGGTTCCGCCAGTACACCGATAAACTCATCTTT. Its protein product is CALGELPSLWVLYWGDRFRQYTDKLIF.

This clone was detected only a few times. This likely traces to a read error, being one base from a far larger clone. The same CDR3 also results from other DNA sequences found in this sample. The J gene is TRDJ1, the V gene TRDV1; 13 positions agree with TRDD3. In germline, CDR1 is TSWWSYY, CDR2 QGS. CDR3 length equals 17 residues. DNA for the CDR3: TGTGCCCTTGGGCCTGACTGGGGGATACGTTTCACCGATAAACTCATCTTT. Residues: CALGPDWGIRFTDKLIF.

A few counts support this clone. The TCRdb protein comes from a much larger clone and disagrees with this DNA's translation at residue 5, likely due to a read error; the protein given here is derived from the DNA. This chain joins TRDV2 and TRDJ1; 9 nucleotides line up with TRDD3. The CDR3 consists of 16 residues. The junction had 8 bases not matched to a gene; V was cut back by 3 bases and J by 1 base. Germline V gene sequence: CDR1 GEAIGNYY, CDR2 EKD. CDR3 sequence: CACDALLGDPTDKLIF. CDR3 coding DNA: TGTGCCTGTGACGCCCTACTGGGGGACCCCACCGATAAACTCATCTTT.

This clone occurred a few times. A far larger clone lies a single base away; this is likely a read error. The V gene is TRDV2, the J gene TRDJ1; 7 bases match TRDD2. This CDR3 has 18 residues. CDR1 and CDR2 (germline): GEAIGNYY, EKD. V gave up 2 bases and J gave up 5 bases; unmatched junction bases: 19. The CDR3 protein is CACDSVPTVPPHRDKLIF. The DNA for the CDR3 is TGTGCCTGTGACAGCGTTCCTACCGTACCTCCCCACCGGGATAAACTCATCTTT.

This clone is categorized as medium-sized (0.01 to 0.1%). This sample includes further DNA sequences coding for the same CDR3. This rearrangement joins TRDV1 to TRDJ1, with 9 bases identical to TRDD2. The germline CDR1 and CDR2 sequences are TSWWSYY and QGS. The CDR3 is 28 residues long. V lost 1 base, J lost 0 bases, and 39 bases stayed unmatched. The CDR3 loop reads CALGEPSILPTGRTVGATKIINTDKLIF. The CDR3 bases are TGTGCTCTTGGGGAACCGTCGATCCTTCCTACGGGCCGAACGGTGGGGGCTACGAAAATAATAAACACCGATAAACTCATCTTT.

On this clone itself: The TCRdb protein, from a much larger clone, departs from this DNA's translation at residue 6, likely by read error; the protein shown derives from the DNA. The chain joins TRDV1 to TRDJ1; unclear D gene. The CDR3 extends over 15 amino acids. Germline V gene data show CDR1 as TSWWSYY and CDR2 as QGS. With 1 base removed from V and 2 bases from J, the gap between germline ends came to 11 bases. CDR3 sequence (DNA): TGTGCTCTTGGGGAACCCCGTAGAGGTACCGATAAACTCATCTTT. It translates to CALGEPRRGTDKLIF.

By share, this clone counts as large (0.1 to 1%). Since a far larger clone is one base different, this is likely a read error. J is TRDJ1 and V is TRDV2; TRDD3 matches 7 bases. This CDR3 is built from 17 residues. Germline CDR1 reads GEAIGNYY; CDR2 reads EKD. V trimming: 5 bases; J trimming: 0 bases; junction bases outside the gene matches: 14. CDR3 region: CACGPAEGDSYTDKLIF. The CDR3 nucleotides are TGTGCCTGTGGCCCCGCCGAGGGGGATTCGTACACCGATAAACTCATCTTT.

Comment on this clone: Other DNA sequences in this specimen translate into the identical CDR3. The chain joins TRDV1 to TRDJ1, with TRDD3 identical over 7 bases. The CDR3 is made up of 19 amino acids. V gave up 5 bases and J gave up 2 bases; unmatched junction bases: 20. Germline values: CDR1 TSWWSYY, CDR2 QGS. In DNA form, the CDR3 reads TGTGCTCTTGGGAGTTTTCCGTTGCTCTGGTACTGGGGTACCGATAAACTCATCTTT. It codes for CALGSFPLLWYWGTDKLIF.

There are a few counts of this clone. TCRdb lists the protein of a much larger clone for this DNA, which differs at residue 14, so this is likely a read error; the protein given here is translated from the DNA itself. V usage is TRDV1 and J usage is TRDJ1; 13 bases are shared with TRDD3. CDR1 TSWWSYY and CDR2 QGS come from the germline V gene. The CDR3 runs 16 residues. The CDR3 sequence: CALGSNTGGYGPKPIF. The CDR3 DNA sequence: TGTGCTCTTGGGTCTAATACTGGGGGATACGGCCCAAAACCCATCTTT.

This clone was observed a handful of times. TCRdb attributes to this sequence the protein of a much larger clone, which differs from the DNA translation at residue 13; a read error is likely, and the protein displayed is translated from the DNA. This rearrangement joins TRDV1 to TRDJ1; 10 nucleotides align to TRDD3. CDR3 length equals 20 residues. Germline V gene sequence: CDR1 TSWWSYY, CDR2 QGS. V trimming: 9 bases; J trimming: 6 bases; junction bases outside the gene matches: 28. The CDR3 bases are TGTGCTCTCCGACCTTCCTTCACTATGTGGGGGATACAGTGGAAAAATAAACTCATCTTT. Translating gives CALRPSFTMWGIQWKNKLIF.

This clone occurred a few times. This likely came from a read error, as a far larger clone is one base away. Other DNA sequences in this specimen translate into the identical CDR3. CDR3 loop: CACILVPGEDDKLIF. The CDR3 DNA reads TGTGCCTGTATTCTCGTACCCGGCGAGGACGATAAACTCATCTTT. The chain couples TRDV2 to TRDJ1; D gene ambiguous. Germline V CDR1 and CDR2: GEAIGNYY, EKD. Trimming stripped 6 bases from V and 4 bases from J, with 20 bases between. There are 15 residues in the CDR3.

Regarding this clone: A far larger clone is just one base off, so this is likely a read error. This same CDR3 is encoded by further DNA sequences in the sample. CDR3 coding DNA: TGTGCCTGTATTCTTGTACCCGGTGAGGACGATAAACTCATCTTT. It is translated as CACILVPGEDDKLIF. The chain combines TRDV2 with TRDJ1; D gene uncertain. The CDR3 contains 15 residues. Germline assignment: CDR1 GEAIGNYY and CDR2 EKD. V lost 6 bases and J 4 bases, leaving 20 bases between the germline ends.

This clone has a handful of counts. TCRdb's protein, taken from a much larger clone, differs from this DNA's translation at residue 3, likely owing to a read error; the protein displayed comes from the DNA. V usage is TRDV2 and J usage is TRDJ1; 11 bases are shared with TRDD3. The CDR3 spans 17 residues. Germline CDR1 and CDR2: GEAIGNYY and EKD. CDR3 sequence: CASDNLGDTATPDKLIF. CDR3 coding DNA: TGTGCCAGTGACAATCTGGGGGATACTGCTACCCCCGATAAACTCATCTTT.

This clone was detected only a few times. Because the CDR3's place on the DNA is in doubt, the DNA is left out and the CDR3 is given as listed by TCRdb. V usage is TRAV29/DV5 and J usage is TRDJ1; the table's D call, TRDD3, was not checked against the DNA. The CDR3 adds up to 24 amino acids, both ends counted. In germline, CDR1 is NSMFDY, CDR2 ISSIKDK. The chain's CDR3 is CSVLLCSINQWWLGAPPATDKLIF.